The 5 T cell receptor beta chains below were found in one sample sequenced in a study of cytomegalovirus exposure and HLA in healthy donors. TCRdb keeps only in-frame clones here, not all; method: immunoSEQ multiplex PCR. The table lists 57,000 or so clones, more than 85% of them singletons. Sequenced input: PBMCs. The receptors stem from a woman in her twenties or thirties in good health and CMV-seronegative.

The chain employs TRBV30 and TRBJ2-3; weak D call: TRBD1 (5 bases). CDR1 is GTSNPN and CDR2 is SVGIG in the germline V gene (reference sequence). The ends were cut back, 1 base at V and 0 bases at J, with 8 bases in the middle. The CDR3 totals 14 residues. The CDR3 nucleotides read TGTGCCTGGAGTGAGGGGTTTAGCACAGATACGCAGTATTTT. Translating gives CAWSEGFSTDTQYF.

This chain links TRBV14 with TRBJ2-1; TRBD2 matches 9 bases. Germline-derived CDR1 and CDR2 are SGHDN and FVKESK. CDR3 length: 16 amino acids. Trimming removed 1 base from V and 4 bases from J; junction bases left unmatched: 5. The CDR3 loop reads CASSQGAGGTYNEQFF. CDR3 nucleotide sequence: TGTGCCAGCAGCCAAGGAGCGGGAGGAACTTACAATGAGCAGTTCTTC.

V is TRBV29-1 and J is TRBJ2-4; the D gene is possibly TRBD2 (6 bases). Trimming removed 7 bases at V and 0 bases at J, with 16 bases between. From germline, CDR1 is SQVTM and CDR2 ANQGSEA. The CDR3 is 15 amino acids. The CDR3 region has the DNA TGCAGCGCCGGTGGAGGGAGTTTAGCCAAAAACATTCAGTACTTC. As protein: CSAGGGSLAKNIQYF. Full variable domain (missing parts from reference TRBV29-1 and TRBJ2-4): SAVISQKPSRDICQRGTSLTIQCQVDSQVTMMFWYRQQPGQSLTLIATANQGSEATYESGFVIDKFPISRPNLTFSTLTVSNMSPEDSSIYLCSAGGGSLAKNIQYFGAGTRLSVL.

This chain joins TRBV6-1 and TRBJ1-1; D ambiguous. CDR1 and CDR2 from the germline V gene are MNHNS and SASEGT. There are 15 residues in the CDR3. Trimming took off 2 bases at V and 2 bases at J, with 12 bases between the two ends. CDR3 sequence reads: CASSELVGGNTEAFF. The CDR3 DNA is TGTGCCAGCAGTGAATTGGTAGGAGGAAACACTGAAGCTTTCTTT.

As DNA, the CDR3 is TGTGCCAGCACGGACAGTCGGAGATCTGGCTACACCTTC. Translated: CASTDSRRSGYTF. The chain links TRBV6-1 to TRBJ1-2, with D possibly being TRBD1 (6 bases). The CDR3 has 13 residues. Germline lookup yields CDR1 MNHNS and CDR2 SASEGT. The V end lost 7 bases, the J end lost 7 bases, and 16 bases lay between the germline ends.